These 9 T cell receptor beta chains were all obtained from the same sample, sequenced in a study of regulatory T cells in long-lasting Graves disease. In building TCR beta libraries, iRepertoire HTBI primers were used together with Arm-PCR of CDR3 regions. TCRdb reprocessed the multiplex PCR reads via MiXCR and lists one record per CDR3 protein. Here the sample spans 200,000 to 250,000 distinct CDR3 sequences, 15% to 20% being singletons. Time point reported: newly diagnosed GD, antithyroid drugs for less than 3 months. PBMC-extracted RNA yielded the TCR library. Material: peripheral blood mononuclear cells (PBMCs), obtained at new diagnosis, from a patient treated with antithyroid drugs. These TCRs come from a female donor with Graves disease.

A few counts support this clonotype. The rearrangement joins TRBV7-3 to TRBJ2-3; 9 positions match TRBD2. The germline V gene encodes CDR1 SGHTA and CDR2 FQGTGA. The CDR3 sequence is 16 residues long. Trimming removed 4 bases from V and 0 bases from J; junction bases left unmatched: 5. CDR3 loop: CASSSLAGASTDTQYF. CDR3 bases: TGTGCCAGCAGCTCATTAGCGGGGGCTAGCACAGATACGCAGTATTTT. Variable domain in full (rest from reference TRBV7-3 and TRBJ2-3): GAGVSQTPSNKVTEKGKYVELRCDPISGHTALYWYRQSLGQGPEFLIYFQGTGAADDSGLPNDRFFAVRPEGSVSTLKIQRTERGDSAVYLCASSSLAGASTDTQYFGPGTRLTVL.

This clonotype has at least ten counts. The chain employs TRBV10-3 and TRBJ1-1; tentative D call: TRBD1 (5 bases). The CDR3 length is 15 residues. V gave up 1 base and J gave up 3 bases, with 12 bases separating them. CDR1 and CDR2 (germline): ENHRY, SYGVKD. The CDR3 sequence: CAISELVGGHTEAFF. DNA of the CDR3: TGTGCCATCAGTGAGTTGGTGGGGGGACACACTGAAGCTTTCTTT.

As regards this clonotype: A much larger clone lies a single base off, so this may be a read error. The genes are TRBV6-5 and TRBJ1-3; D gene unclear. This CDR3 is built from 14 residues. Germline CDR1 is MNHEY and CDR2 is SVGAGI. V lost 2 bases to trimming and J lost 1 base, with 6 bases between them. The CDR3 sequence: CASSYGRSGNTIYF. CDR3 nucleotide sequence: TGTGCCAGCAGTTACGGACGGTCTGGAAACACCATATATTTT.

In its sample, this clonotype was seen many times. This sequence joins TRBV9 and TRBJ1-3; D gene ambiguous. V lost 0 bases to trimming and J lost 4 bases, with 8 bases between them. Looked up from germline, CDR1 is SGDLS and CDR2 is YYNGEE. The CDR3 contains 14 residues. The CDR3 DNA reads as TGTGCCAGCAGCGTAGAAATTAGCGGAAACACCATATATTTT. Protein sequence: CASSVEISGNTIYF.

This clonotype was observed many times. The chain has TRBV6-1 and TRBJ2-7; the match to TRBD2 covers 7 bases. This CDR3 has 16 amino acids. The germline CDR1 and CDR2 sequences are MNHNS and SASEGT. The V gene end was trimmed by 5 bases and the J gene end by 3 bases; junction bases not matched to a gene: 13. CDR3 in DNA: TGTGCCAGCAGTCCAACCCGGACTAGGGCTCACTACGAGCAGTACTTC. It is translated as CASSPTRTRAHYEQYF.

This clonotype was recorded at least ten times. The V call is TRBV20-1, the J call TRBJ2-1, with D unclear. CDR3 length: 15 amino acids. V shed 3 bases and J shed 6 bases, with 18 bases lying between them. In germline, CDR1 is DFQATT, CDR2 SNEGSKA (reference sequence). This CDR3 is CSARELLPSPNEQFF. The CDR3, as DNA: TGCAGTGCTAGGGAACTCCTACCTTCTCCCAATGAGCAGTTCTTC.

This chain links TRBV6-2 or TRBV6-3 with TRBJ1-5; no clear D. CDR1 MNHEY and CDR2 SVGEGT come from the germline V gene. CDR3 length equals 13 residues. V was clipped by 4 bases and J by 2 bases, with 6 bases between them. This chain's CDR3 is CASSFRGNQPQHF. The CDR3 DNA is TGTGCCAGCAGTTTCCGCGGCAATCAGCCCCAGCATTTT.

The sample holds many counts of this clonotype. The CDR3 region is CSARDGWGGGQPQHF. In nucleotides, the CDR3 is TGCAGTGCTAGAGATGGCTGGGGCGGAGGTCAGCCCCAGCATTTT. This chain joins TRBV20-1 and TRBJ1-5; D is possibly TRBD1 (5 bases). This CDR3 is built from 15 residues. Trimming shortened V by 0 bases and J by 6 bases, and 15 bases separated the two germline ends. Germline CDR1 reads DFQATT; CDR2 reads SNEGSKA (reference sequence).

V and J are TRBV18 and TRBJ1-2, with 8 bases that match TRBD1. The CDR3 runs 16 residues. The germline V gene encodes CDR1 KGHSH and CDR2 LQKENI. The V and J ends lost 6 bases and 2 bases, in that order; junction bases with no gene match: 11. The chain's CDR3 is CASSRATGVINYGYTF. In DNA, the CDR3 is TGTGCCAGCTCCCGGGCGACAGGGGTTATCAACTATGGCTACACCTTC.